The clone carrying this T cell receptor (beta chain) was recorded once. What it binds is not known. In the PCR, 60 Vbeta and 13 Jbeta primers were used. The protocol was immunoSEQ multiplex PCR, while the TCRdb copy is restricted to in-frame clones and leaves out a portion. The data contain fewer than 200,000 clones, approximately 80% of them singletons. This sample was included in a study of cytomegalovirus exposure and HLA in healthy donors. About the research overall: Unique TCRs numbering roughly 80 million, obtained from HLA-typed donors, made up an early data release. Study findings and constraints: The number of N-insertions in an Asian-associated ancestry cluster was reportedly below the approximately 700-donor mean in a later analysis. According to an earlier analysis, most TCR beta V segments yielded productive rearrangements about 90% or about 30% of the time.

The CDR3 consists of 16 residues. The V gene's germline CDR1 is WSHSY and CDR2 SAAADI. V gave up 2 bases and J gave up 3 bases; unmatched junction bases: 10. Sequencing was done on a sample of PBMCs. The clonotype was recovered from a man between 35 and 55 years old in good health and CMV-seronegative. The chain combines TRBV10-2 with TRBJ2-7; 7 bases align to TRBD2. CDR3 sequence: CASSEVSSGRNYEQYF. CDR3 nucleotides: TGCGCCAGCAGTGAGGTTTCTAGCGGACGAAACTACGAGCAGTACTTC.